This T cell receptor beta chain is drawn from a study of OX40 agonist ivuxolimab in advanced cancers. Across the whole study: Of the patients, three showed partial responses, one with hepatocellular carcinoma and two with cutaneous melanoma.

Method: immunoSEQ multiplex PCR; TCRdb's copy keeps in-frame clones and lacks some. The sample holds 77,000 or so clones, 65% to 85% seen once. Overall study results and limits: There were, on average, more expanded clones in CD8+ T cells than in CD4+. Clones of CD4+ and CD8+ blood T cells grew by week 6 at doses of 0.1 to 3.0 mg/kg. Partial responders at 0.1-3.0 mg/kg had among the lowest clonal expansion.

Concerning this clone: Its antigen is still unknown.

The starting material was CD4+ or CD8+ T cells sorted from blood, obtained in a trial of the OX40 agonist ivuxolimab. The clonotype was recovered from an adult with an advanced solid tumor such as melanoma, head and neck, liver or kidney cancer.

CDR3 in DNA: TGCGCCAGCAGCCAAGACGGACTAGCAGGCGAGACCCAGTACTTC. Translation: CASSQDGLAGETQYF. This chain links TRBV4-3 with TRBJ2-5; TRBD2 agrees at 8 bases. With 0 bases clipped from V and 5 bases from J, the junction kept 5 bases outside the gene matches. Germline loops: CDR1 LGHNA, CDR2 YSLEER. This CDR3 contains 15 residues.